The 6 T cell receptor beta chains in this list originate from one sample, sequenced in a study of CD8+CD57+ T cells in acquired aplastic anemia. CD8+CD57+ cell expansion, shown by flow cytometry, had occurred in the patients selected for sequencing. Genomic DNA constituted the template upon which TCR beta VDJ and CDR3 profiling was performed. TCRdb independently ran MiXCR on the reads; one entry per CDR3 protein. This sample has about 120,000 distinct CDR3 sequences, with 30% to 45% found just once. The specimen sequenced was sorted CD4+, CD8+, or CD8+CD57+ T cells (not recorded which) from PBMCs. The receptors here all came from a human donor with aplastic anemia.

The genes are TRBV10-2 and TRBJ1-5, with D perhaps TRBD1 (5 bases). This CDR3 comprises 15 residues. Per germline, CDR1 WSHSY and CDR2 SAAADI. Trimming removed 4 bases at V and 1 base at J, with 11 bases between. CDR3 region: CASSGFSGSNQPQHF. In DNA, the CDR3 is TGCGCCAGCAGTGGATTTTCAGGGAGCAATCAGCCCCAGCATTTT.

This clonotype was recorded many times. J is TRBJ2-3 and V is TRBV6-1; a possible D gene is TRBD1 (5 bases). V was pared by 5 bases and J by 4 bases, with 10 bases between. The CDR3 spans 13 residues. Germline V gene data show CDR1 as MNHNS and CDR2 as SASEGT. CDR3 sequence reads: CASSRQLADTQYF. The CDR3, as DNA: TGTGCCAGCAGTAGACAGTTGGCAGATACGCAGTATTTT.

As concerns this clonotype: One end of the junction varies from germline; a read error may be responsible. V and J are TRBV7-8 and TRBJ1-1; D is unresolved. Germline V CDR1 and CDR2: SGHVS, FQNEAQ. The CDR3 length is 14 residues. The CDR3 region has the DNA TGCGCCAGCAGGTCCGGACTTACGAACACTGAAGCTTTCTTT. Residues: CASRSGLTNTEAFF.

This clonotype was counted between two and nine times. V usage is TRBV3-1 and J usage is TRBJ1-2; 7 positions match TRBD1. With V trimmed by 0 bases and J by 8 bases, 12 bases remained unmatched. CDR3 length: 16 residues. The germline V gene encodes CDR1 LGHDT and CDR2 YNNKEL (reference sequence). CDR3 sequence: CASSQETQPRGGGYTF. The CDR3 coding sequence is TGTGCCAGCAGCCAAGAGACACAGCCCAGGGGGGGCGGCTACACCTTC.

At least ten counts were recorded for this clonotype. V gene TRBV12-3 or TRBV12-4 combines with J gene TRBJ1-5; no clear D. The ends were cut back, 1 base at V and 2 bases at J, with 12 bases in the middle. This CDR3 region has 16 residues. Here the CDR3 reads CASSLEIVRGNQPQHF. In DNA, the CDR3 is TGTGCCAGCAGTTTAGAGATAGTGAGGGGCAATCAGCCCCAGCATTTT.

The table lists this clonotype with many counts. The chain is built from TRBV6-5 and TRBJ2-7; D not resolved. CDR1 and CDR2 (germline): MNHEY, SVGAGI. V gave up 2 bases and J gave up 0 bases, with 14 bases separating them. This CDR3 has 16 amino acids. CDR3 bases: TGTGCCAGCAGTTACGTAGAACTGCGGAGCTCCTACGAGCAGTACGTC. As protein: CASSYVELRSSYEQYV.